This T cell receptor (beta chain) was captured by sequencing in a study of blood T cell repertoires in COVID-19. V was clipped by 5 bases and J by 3 bases; unmatched bases: 13. The CDR3 length is 17 residues. CDR1 is SNHLY and CDR2 is FYNNEI in the germline V gene. TCRdb keeps only in-frame clones here, not all; method: immunoSEQ multiplex PCR. The data contain about 49,000 clones, 87% of them singletons. The chain recombines TRBV2 with TRBJ1-1; 9 bases match TRBD1. The source of this sequence is a woman of 80 years or more with COVID-19, enrolled during active disease. Sequencing input: peripheral blood. CDR3 DNA sequence: TGTGCCAGCAGTCCTGGGACAGGGAGGGTATGGGACACTGAAGCTTTCTTT. Protein product: CASSPGTGRVWDTEAFF.